Given below is one TCR beta chain in context. Its antigen is not known. Several immunoSEQ plates received, in even portions, the genomic DNA of each subset. Clones were sequenced by immunoSEQ multiplex PCR, and TCRdb holds only the in-frame ones, with some missing. The table has 950,000 to 1,100,000 clones, about 75% seen once. These data are taken from a study of shared clonotypes between healthy human individuals. Study-level results: Sorted-subset sequencing, rarefaction showed, was incomplete despite large depth.

This CDR3 contains 16 residues. The germline V gene encodes CDR1 WSHSY and CDR2 SAAADI. After removal of 6 bases from V and 8 bases from J, the junction contained 9 bases not matched to a gene. V and J are TRBV10-2 and TRBJ2-4; the match to TRBD2 covers 14 bases. This TCR was recovered from a man aged 18 to 35 in good health. Material for sequencing was memory CD4+ T cells sorted from blood. Described subset: CD45RA-negative fraction. Here the CDR3 DNA reads TGCGCCAGCAGCCCGACTAGCGGGAGGGCCGGGGACATTCAGTACTTC. Translated: CASSPTSGRAGDIQYF.